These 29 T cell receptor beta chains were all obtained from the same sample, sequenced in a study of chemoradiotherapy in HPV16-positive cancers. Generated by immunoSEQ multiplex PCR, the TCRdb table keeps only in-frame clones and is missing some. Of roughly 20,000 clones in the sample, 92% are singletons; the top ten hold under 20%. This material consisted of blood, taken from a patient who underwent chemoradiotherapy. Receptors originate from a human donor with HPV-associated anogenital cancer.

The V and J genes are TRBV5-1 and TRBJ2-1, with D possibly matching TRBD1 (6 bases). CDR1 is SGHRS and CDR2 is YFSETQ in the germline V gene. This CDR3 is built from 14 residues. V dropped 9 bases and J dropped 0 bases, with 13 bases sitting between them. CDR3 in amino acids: CATRTANSYNEQFF. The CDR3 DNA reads TGCGCCACCAGGACAGCCAACTCCTACAATGAGCAGTTCTTC.

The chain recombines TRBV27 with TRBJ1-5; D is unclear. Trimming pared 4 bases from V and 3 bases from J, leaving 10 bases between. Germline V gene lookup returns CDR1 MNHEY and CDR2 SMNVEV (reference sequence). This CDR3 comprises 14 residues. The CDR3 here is CASSSRGDNQPQHF. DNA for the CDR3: TGTGCCAGCAGTTCCCGGGGAGACAATCAGCCCCAGCATTTT.

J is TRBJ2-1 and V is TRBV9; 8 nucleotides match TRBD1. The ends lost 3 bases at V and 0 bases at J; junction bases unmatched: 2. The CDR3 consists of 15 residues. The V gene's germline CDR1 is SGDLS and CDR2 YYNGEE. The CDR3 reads CASSADRASYNEQFF. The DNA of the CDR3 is TGTGCCAGCAGCGCGGACAGGGCCTCCTACAATGAGCAGTTCTTC. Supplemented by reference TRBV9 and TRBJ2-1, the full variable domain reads DSGVTQTPKHLITATGQRVTLRCSPRSGDLSVYWYQQSLDQGLQFLIQYYNGEERAKGNILERFSAQQFPDLHSELNLSSLELGDSALYFCASSADRASYNEQFFGPGTRLTVL.

The CDR3 bases are TGTGCCAGCATACGACCCGGGGCACTAGCGGGAGTAGTGCAGTACTTC. The encoded protein is CASIRPGALAGVVQYF. The V and J genes are TRBV2 and TRBJ2-7; 11 bases line up with TRBD2. The junction had 17 bases not matched to a gene; V was cut back by 7 bases and J by 9 bases. CDR1 is SNHLY and CDR2 is FYNNEI in the germline V gene. CDR3 length: 16 amino acids.

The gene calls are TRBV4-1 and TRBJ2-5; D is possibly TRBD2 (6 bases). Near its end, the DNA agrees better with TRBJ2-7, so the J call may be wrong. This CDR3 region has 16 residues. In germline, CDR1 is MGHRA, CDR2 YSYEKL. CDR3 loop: CASSQDPSGYSYEQYF. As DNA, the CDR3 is TGCGCCAGCAGCCAAGATCCCAGCGGGTACTCCTACGAGCAGTACTTC.

The CDR3 DNA reads TGTGCCAGCAGCTTGGAGGACAGGGGCTATGGCTACACCTTC. It is translated as CASSLEDRGYGYTF. This sequence joins TRBV5-6 and TRBJ1-2; 9 nucleotides align to TRBD1. CDR3 length equals 14 residues. V trimming: 0 bases; J trimming: 4 bases; junction bases outside the gene matches: 1. Germline V gene data show CDR1 as SGHDT and CDR2 as YYEEEE.

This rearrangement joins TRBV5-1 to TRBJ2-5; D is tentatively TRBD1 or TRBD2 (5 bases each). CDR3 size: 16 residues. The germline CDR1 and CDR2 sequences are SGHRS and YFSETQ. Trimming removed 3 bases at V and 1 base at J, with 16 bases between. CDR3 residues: CASSYRPGTTQETQYF. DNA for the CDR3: TGCGCCAGCAGCTATCGGCCCGGGACGACCCAAGAGACCCAGTACTTC.

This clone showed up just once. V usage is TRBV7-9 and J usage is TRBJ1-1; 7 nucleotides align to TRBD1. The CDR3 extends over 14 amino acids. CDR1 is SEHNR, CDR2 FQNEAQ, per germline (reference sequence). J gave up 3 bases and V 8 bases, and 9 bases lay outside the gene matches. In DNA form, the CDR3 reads TGTGCCAGCTGCAAGACAGGGACCTACACTGAAGCTTTCTTT. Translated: CASCKTGTYTEAFF.

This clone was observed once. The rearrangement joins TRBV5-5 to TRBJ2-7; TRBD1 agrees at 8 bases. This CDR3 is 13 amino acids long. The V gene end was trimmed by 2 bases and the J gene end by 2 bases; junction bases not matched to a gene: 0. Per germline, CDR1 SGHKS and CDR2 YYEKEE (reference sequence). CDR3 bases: TGTGCCAGCAGCTTACAGGGGGCCTACGAGCAGTACTTC. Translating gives CASSLQGAYEQYF.

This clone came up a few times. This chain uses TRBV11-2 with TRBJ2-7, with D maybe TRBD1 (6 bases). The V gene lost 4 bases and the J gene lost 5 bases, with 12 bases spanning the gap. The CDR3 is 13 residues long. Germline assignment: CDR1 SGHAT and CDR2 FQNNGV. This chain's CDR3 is CASSSRGEDEQYF. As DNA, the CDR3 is TGTGCCAGCAGCTCCAGGGGTGAGGACGAGCAGTACTTC.

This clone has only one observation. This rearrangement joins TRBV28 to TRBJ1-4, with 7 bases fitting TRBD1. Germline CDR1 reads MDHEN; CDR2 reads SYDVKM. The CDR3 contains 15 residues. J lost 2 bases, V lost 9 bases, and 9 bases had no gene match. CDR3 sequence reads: CASSEPRGTNEKLFF. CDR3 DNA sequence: TGTGCCAGTTCTGAGCCCAGGGGGACTAATGAAAAACTGTTTTTT.

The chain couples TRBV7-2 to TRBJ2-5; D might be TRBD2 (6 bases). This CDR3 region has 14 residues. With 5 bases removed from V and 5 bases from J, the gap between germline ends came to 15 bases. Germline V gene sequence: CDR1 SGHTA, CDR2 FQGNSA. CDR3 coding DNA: TGTGCCAGCAGCGACAACTATGGGAGGGAGACCCAGTACTTC. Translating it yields CASSDNYGRETQYF.

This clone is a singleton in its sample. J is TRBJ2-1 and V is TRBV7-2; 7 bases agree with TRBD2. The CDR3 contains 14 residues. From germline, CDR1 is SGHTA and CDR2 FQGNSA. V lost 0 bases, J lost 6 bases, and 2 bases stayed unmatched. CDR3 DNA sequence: TGTGCCAGCAGCTTAGCGGGAGGGGTCAATGAGCAGTTCTTC. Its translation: CASSLAGGVNEQFF. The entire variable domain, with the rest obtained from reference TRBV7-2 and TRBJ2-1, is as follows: GAGVSQSPSNKVTEKGKDVELRCDPISGHTALYWYRQSLGQGLEFLIYFQGNSAPDKSGLPSDRFSAERTGGSVSTLTIQRTQQEDSAVYLCASSLAGGVNEQFFGPGTRLTVL.

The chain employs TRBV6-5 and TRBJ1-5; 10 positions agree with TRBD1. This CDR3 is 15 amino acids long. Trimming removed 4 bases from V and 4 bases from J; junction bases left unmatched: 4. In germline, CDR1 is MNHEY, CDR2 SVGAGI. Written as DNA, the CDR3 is TGTGCCAGCAGTTCGGACAGGGGGGGAAATCAGCCCCAGCATTTT. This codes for CASSSDRGGNQPQHF.

CDR3 bases: TGTGCCAGCAGTAGCACCCCTAGGAAATATGGCTACACCTTC. Translated, it gives CASSSTPRKYGYTF. The genes are TRBV28 and TRBJ1-2; D is unclear. The ends were cut back, 5 bases at V and 5 bases at J, with 15 bases in the middle. CDR1 MDHEN and CDR2 SYDVKM come from the germline V gene. The CDR3 contains 14 residues.

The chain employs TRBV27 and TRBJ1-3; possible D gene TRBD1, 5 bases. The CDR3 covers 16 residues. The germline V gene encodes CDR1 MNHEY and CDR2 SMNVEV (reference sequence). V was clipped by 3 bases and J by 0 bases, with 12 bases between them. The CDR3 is CASSFTAGTSGNTIYF. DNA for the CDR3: TGTGCCAGCAGTTTTACCGCTGGGACCTCTGGAAACACCATATATTTT.

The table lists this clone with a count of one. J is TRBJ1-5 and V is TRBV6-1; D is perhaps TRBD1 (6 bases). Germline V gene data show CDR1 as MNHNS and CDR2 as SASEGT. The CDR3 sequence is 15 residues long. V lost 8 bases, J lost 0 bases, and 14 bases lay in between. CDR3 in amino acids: CASGWTADSNQPQHF. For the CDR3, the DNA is TGTGCCAGCGGATGGACAGCCGATAGCAATCAGCCCCAGCATTTT.

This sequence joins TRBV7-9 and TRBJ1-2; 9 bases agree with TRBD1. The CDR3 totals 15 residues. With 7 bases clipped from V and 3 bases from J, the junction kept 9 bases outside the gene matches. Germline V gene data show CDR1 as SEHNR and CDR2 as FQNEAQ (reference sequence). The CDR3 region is CASTATGGGDYGYTF. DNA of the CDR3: TGTGCCAGCACCGCTACAGGGGGCGGGGACTATGGCTACACCTTC.

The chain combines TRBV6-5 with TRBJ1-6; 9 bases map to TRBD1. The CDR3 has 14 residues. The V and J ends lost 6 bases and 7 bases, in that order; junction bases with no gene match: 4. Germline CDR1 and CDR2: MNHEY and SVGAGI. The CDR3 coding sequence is TGTGCCAGCAGCCCACAGGGGGCGAATTCACCCCTCCACTTT. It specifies CASSPQGANSPLHF.

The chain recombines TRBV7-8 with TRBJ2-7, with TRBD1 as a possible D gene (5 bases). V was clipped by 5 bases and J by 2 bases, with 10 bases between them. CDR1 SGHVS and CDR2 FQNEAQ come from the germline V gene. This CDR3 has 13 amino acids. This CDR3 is CASSHDRTYEQYF. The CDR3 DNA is TGTGCCAGCAGCCACGACAGAACCTACGAGCAGTACTTC.

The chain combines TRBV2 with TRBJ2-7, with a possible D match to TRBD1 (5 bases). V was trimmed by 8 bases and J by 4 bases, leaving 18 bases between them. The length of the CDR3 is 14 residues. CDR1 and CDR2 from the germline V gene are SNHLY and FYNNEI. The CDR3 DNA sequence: TGTGCCAGCGCCGCGCAGGGTTCAACTTACGAGCAGTACTTC. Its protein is CASAAQGSTYEQYF.

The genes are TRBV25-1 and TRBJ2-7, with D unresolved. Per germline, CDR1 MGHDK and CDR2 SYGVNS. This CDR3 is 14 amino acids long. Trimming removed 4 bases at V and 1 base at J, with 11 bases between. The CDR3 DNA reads TGTGCCAGCAGTGGGGTATTGGGTTCCTACGAGCAGTACTTC. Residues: CASSGVLGSYEQYF.

The CDR3 loop is CASSIGREVEQFF. In DNA, the CDR3 is TGTGCCAGTAGTATTGGGCGGGAGGTTGAGCAGTTCTTC. The chain links TRBV19 to TRBJ2-1; 8 bases are shared with TRBD2. The CDR3 contains 13 residues. Per the germline V gene, CDR1 is LNHDA and CDR2 is SQIVND (reference sequence). The J segment lost 9 bases and the V segment lost 3 bases, leaving 4 bases of the junction unmatched.

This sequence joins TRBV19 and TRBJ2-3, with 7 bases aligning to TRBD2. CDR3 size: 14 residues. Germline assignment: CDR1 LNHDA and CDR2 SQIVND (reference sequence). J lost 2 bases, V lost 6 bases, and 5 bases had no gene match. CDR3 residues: CASRERGFTDTQYF. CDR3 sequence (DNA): TGTGCCAGTAGGGAGCGGGGTTTCACAGATACGCAGTATTTT.

This CDR3 reads CASSVGVVGRNEQFF. CDR3 sequence (DNA): TGTGCCAGCAGCGTAGGGGTAGTAGGTCGGAATGAGCAGTTCTTC. This chain links TRBV7-2 with TRBJ2-1; a weak D match, TRBD1 (5 bases). The V gene lost 5 bases and the J gene lost 7 bases, with 18 bases spanning the gap. The CDR3 covers 15 residues. Germline V CDR1 and CDR2: SGHTA, FQGNSA. Supplemented by reference TRBV7-2 and TRBJ2-1, the full variable domain reads GAGVSQSPSNKVTEKGKDVELRCDPISGHTALYWYRQSLGQGLEFLIYFQGNSAPDKSGLPSDRFSAERTGGSVSTLTIQRTQQEDSAVYLCASSVGVVGRNEQFFGPGTRLTVL.

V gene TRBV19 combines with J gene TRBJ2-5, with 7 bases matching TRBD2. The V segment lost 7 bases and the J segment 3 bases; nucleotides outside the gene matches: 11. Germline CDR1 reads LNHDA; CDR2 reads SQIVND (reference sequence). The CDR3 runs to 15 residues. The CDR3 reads CASNPGTTGKETQYF. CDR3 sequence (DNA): TGTGCCAGTAACCCCGGGACTACGGGGAAAGAGACCCAGTACTTC. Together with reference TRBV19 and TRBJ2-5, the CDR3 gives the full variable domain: DGGITQSPKYLFRKEGQNVTLSCEQNLNHDAMYWYRQDPGQGLRLIYYSQIVNDFQKGDIAEGYSVSREKKESFPLTVTSAQKNPTAFYLCASNPGTTGKETQYFGPGTRLLVL.

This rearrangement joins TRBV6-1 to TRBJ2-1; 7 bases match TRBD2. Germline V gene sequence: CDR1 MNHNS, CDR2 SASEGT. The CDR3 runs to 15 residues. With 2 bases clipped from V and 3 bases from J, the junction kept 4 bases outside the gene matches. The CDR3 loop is CASSESGGSYNEQFF. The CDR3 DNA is TGTGCCAGCAGTGAATCAGGCGGGAGCTACAATGAGCAGTTCTTC.

CDR3: CASSYTGQGAETQYF. The CDR3 DNA reads TGTGCCAGCAGCTACACGGGACAGGGGGCGGAGACCCAGTACTTC. The V gene is TRBV9, the J gene TRBJ2-5; 12 bases map to TRBD1. The CDR3 is made up of 15 amino acids. Germline values: CDR1 SGDLS, CDR2 YYNGEE. The J segment lost 5 bases and the V segment lost 4 bases, leaving 6 bases of the junction unmatched.

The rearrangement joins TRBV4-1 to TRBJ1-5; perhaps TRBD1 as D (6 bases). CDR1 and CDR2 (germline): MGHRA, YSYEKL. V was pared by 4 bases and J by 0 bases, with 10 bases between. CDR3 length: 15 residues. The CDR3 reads CASSLNRVSNQPQHF. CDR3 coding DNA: TGCGCCAGCAGCCTCAACAGGGTTAGCAATCAGCCCCAGCATTTT.